A selection of T cell receptor beta chains follows, all from one sample in a study of blood T cell repertoires in COVID-19. Using immunoSEQ multiplex PCR, the repertoire was profiled, and TCRdb retains in-frame clones only, with some absent. The repertoire holds fewer than 250,000 clones, with 83% as singletons. The sequenced sample was peripheral blood. Every receptor here comes from a human donor in a cohort sampled during active COVID-19. CDR3s include the opening cysteine and the closing phenylalanine or tryptophan.

V	CDR3
TRBV5-6	CASIRDRGHFGSYEQYF
TRBV29-1	CSVSSGSSSSYEQYF
TRBV2	CASNIRTGRGNTIYF
TRBV12-5	CASGLVTGGTGELFF
TRBV28	CASRRTGTGTHEQFF
TRBV6-5	CASSPDTPKQYF
TRBV20-1	CSARVYNEQFF
TRBV2	CASSEAQGRSYGYTF
TRBV10-3	CAISRFEGGYTF
TRBV19	CASSRAASQNTEAFF
TRBV19	CASSAAGNYNEQFF
TRBV18	CASSPPNMGRNTEAFF